Sequencing of this T cell receptor beta chain was carried out in a study of Graves' ophthalmopathy and Graves' hyperthyroidism. TCR beta CDR3 regions were amplified from RNA transcripts. HTBI primers were used in a first-round RT-PCR, which preceded a second-round multiplex PCR. TCRdb itself ran the multiplex PCR reads through MiXCR, one entry per CDR3 protein. Of just over 600,000 distinct CDR3 sequences listed, about a fifth were seen once; the top ten hold roughly 6.9%. The evidence that diagnosis relied on was clinical symptoms, serum thyroxine, TRAb, thyroid ultrasound and orbital computed tomography. In the case of this clonotype: At one end, the junction sequence differs from germline, possibly due to a read error.

The germline CDR1 and CDR2 sequences are SGHRS and YFSETQ. The CDR3 spans 15 residues. This chain uses TRBV5-1 with TRBJ1-3; 8 bases match TRBD1. The sequence was obtained from a woman aged 18-29 years with stable Graves' hyperthyroidism. Some clones in this sample may be carry-over from other donors' samples. The sample was peripheral blood. The CDR3 DNA sequence: TGCGCCAGCCGCTTGACAGGGGTCTCTGGAAACACCATATATTTT. This gives the protein CASRLTGVSGNTIYF. Filled out from reference TRBV5-1 and TRBJ1-3, the complete variable domain reads KAGVTQTPRYLIKTRGQQVTLSCSPISGHRSVSWYQQTPGQGLQFLFEYFSETQRNKGNFPGRFSGRQFSNSRSEMNVSTLELGDSALYLCASRLTGVSGNTIYFGEGSWLTVV.